This T cell receptor (beta chain) was profiled in a study of T cells after yellow fever vaccination. At the level of the study: SMART-Seq v4 Ultra Low Input served to prepare low-cell-number fractions. Overall study findings and caveats: Secondary responses were weaker yet peaked faster, day 5 versus 15. Post-booster repertoires contained most primary-vaccination clones again (about 95% CD4, 88% CD8).

On this clonotype itself: Its antigen is unknown.

TCR cDNA, made by 5'RACE template switching, carried an added universal primer site and UMIs. TCRdb reprocessed the 5' RACE reads via MiXCR and lists one record per CDR3 protein. The sample has a few hundred thousand distinct CDR3 sequences; 8.5% to 10% are singletons. The CDR3 is 14 amino acids. The V gene's germline CDR1 is ENHRY and CDR2 SYGVKD. V lost 2 bases, J lost 5 bases, and 12 bases lay in between. This TCR derives from a man aged 18 to 29 who received the YFV17D yellow fever vaccine. The sample in question was CD4+ T cells sorted from PBMCs, obtained 5 days after the yellow fever booster vaccination. This sequence joins TRBV10-3 and TRBJ2-5; no clear D. The CDR3, as DNA: TGTGCCATCAGTGAGGTGGTAGCTCGGGAGACCCAGTACTTC. Translated: CAISEVVARETQYF.